The next 28 T cell receptor beta chains were all read from a single sample in a study of resident and recirculating memory T cells in vitiligo. The method was immunoSEQ multiplex PCR; TCRdb's version includes in-frame clones alone and lacks a portion of them. The sample has roughly 76,000 clones, approximately 90% seen once. The source material was blood. All receptors derive from a male donor with vitiligo.

V gene TRBV4-3 combines with J gene TRBJ2-2; tentatively, D is TRBD2 (5 bases). Per germline, CDR1 LGHNA and CDR2 YSLEER. V was shortened by 3 bases and J by 7 bases, with 12 bases between the two germline ends. This CDR3 has 14 amino acids. The CDR3 reads CASSQRSGDGELFF. The CDR3 bases are TGCGCCAGCAGCCAGCGTTCCGGGGACGGGGAGCTGTTTTTT.

For the CDR3, the DNA is TGTGCCAGCACCCCCGGCGGGGCAGATACGCAGTATTTT. This codes for CASTPGGADTQYF. V usage is TRBV6-5 and J usage is TRBJ2-3, with D perhaps TRBD2 (6 bases). This CDR3 spans 13 amino acids. Trimming cost V 7 bases and J 4 bases, with 12 bases left between them. Germline V gives CDR1 MNHEY, CDR2 SVGAGI.

The chain couples TRBV9 to TRBJ2-1; TRBD1 is a possible D gene (6 bases). Trimming shortened V by 3 bases and J by 5 bases, and 12 bases separated the two germline ends. This CDR3 comprises 14 residues. Germline assignment: CDR1 SGDLS and CDR2 YYNGEE. CDR3 sequence reads: CASSGMRGNNEQFF. The CDR3 DNA sequence: TGTGCCAGCAGCGGCATGAGGGGGAACAATGAGCAGTTCTTC.

The chain couples TRBV9 to TRBJ1-3; the match to TRBD1 covers 7 bases. Germline values: CDR1 SGDLS, CDR2 YYNGEE. The CDR3 runs 15 residues. J lost 0 bases, V lost 3 bases, and 3 bases had no gene match. The CDR3 nucleotides read TGTGCCAGCAGCGCGGGACAGTTCTCTGGAAACACCATATATTTT. Its translation: CASSAGQFSGNTIYF.

The chain links TRBV27 to TRBJ1-4; 8 nucleotides align to TRBD1. With V trimmed by 6 bases and J by 3 bases, 9 bases remained unmatched. Looked up from germline, CDR1 is MNHEY and CDR2 is SMNVEV (reference sequence). The CDR3 contains 16 residues. CDR3 coding DNA: TGTGCCAGCAGATCCCTAAGGACAGGGCCTAATGAAAAACTGTTTTTT. Protein sequence: CASRSLRTGPNEKLFF.

This chain uses TRBV4-2 with TRBJ2-3, with 9 nucleotides matching TRBD2. The J segment lost 6 bases and the V segment lost 0 bases, leaving 13 bases of the junction unmatched. The CDR3 contains 18 residues. Germline loops: CDR1 LGHNA, CDR2 YNFKEQ. The CDR3 region is CASSQERGISGGPDTQYF. The CDR3 DNA reads TGTGCCAGCAGCCAAGAAAGGGGGATTAGCGGGGGTCCCGATACGCAGTATTTT.

The V gene is TRBV4-3, the J gene TRBJ1-6; D remains ambiguous. V was cut by 0 bases and J by 6 bases, with 18 bases left in between. This CDR3 region has 18 residues. From germline, CDR1 is LGHNA and CDR2 YSLEER. The CDR3 DNA reads as TGCGCCAGCAGCCAAGATGCATCCATACAGCTTAGTAATTCACCCCTCCACTTT. Its translation is CASSQDASIQLSNSPLHF.

This sequence joins TRBV29-1 and TRBJ1-5, with 8 nucleotides matching TRBD1. Trimming cost V 6 bases and J 4 bases; bases outside gene matches: 5. Germline V CDR1 and CDR2: SQVTM, ANQGSEA. This CDR3 is 13 amino acids long. The CDR3 loop is CSVVDRGNQPQHF. The CDR3 nucleotides are TGCAGCGTGGTAGACAGGGGAAATCAGCCCCAGCATTTT.

This chain connects TRBV7-9 to TRBJ1-6; 7 bases are shared with TRBD1. Germline lookup yields CDR1 SEHNR and CDR2 FQNEAQ (reference sequence). The CDR3 covers 16 residues. Unmatched junction bases numbered 12, after V lost 5 bases and J lost 8 bases. The CDR3 coding sequence is TGTGCCAGCAGCGCAAAGACAGGGAAATTTGATTCACCCCTCCACTTT. Its protein product is CASSAKTGKFDSPLHF.

This chain connects TRBV7-2 to TRBJ1-3; 9 nucleotides align to TRBD1. The V segment lost 5 bases and the J segment 7 bases; nucleotides outside the gene matches: 6. The CDR3 runs to 14 residues. CDR1 is SGHTA, CDR2 FQGNSA, per germline. The CDR3 DNA reads TGTGCCAGCAGCGACCCAACAGGGGGCAACACCATATATTTT. Translated, it gives CASSDPTGGNTIYF.

The chain combines TRBV13 with TRBJ2-1, with a possible D match to TRBD1 (6 bases). This CDR3 is 16 amino acids long. Germline CDR1 reads PRHDT; CDR2 reads FYEKMQ (reference sequence). V lost 5 bases to trimming and J lost 3 bases, with 17 bases between them. This CDR3 reads CASSQPGQGDYNEQFF. The CDR3, as DNA: TGTGCCAGCAGCCAACCGGGACAAGGGGACTACAATGAGCAGTTCTTC.

V is TRBV2 and J is TRBJ2-5; D is undetermined. V was trimmed by 6 bases and J by 0 bases, leaving 5 bases between them. CDR3 length: 12 amino acids. Germline values: CDR1 SNHLY, CDR2 FYNNEI. The CDR3 loop reads CASREYQETQYF. Here the CDR3 DNA reads TGTGCCAGCAGAGAGTACCAAGAGACCCAGTACTTC.

This chain links TRBV19 with TRBJ2-2; 8 positions match TRBD1. Germline V CDR1 and CDR2: LNHDA, SQIVND (reference sequence). This CDR3 contains 15 residues. V shed 4 bases, J shed 6 bases, and the junction held 7 bases outside the gene matches. The CDR3 protein is CASSTWQGASGELFF. CDR3 DNA sequence: TGTGCCAGTAGTACGTGGCAGGGGGCATCCGGGGAGCTGTTTTTT.

Comments on this clone: This CDR3 is also generated by other DNA sequences in the sample. The chain combines TRBV9 with TRBJ2-7; 10 nucleotides align to TRBD2. The CDR3 is 15 residues long. Germline V gene data show CDR1 as SGDLS and CDR2 as YYNGEE. With 0 bases clipped from V and 4 bases from J, the junction kept 4 bases outside the gene matches. CDR3 protein: CASSVGDSGGYEQYF. CDR3 DNA: TGTGCCAGCAGCGTAGGGGATAGCGGGGGGTACGAGCAGTACTTC.

The chain carries TRBV2 and TRBJ1-2, with TRBD1 identical over 8 bases. Trimming cost V 6 bases and J 0 bases; bases outside gene matches: 3. CDR1 is SNHLY, CDR2 FYNNEI, per germline. The CDR3 extends over 14 amino acids. CDR3 bases: TGTGCCAGCAGAACGGACAGGGCTAACTATGGCTACACCTTC. It specifies CASRTDRANYGYTF. Looking up the rest from reference TRBV2 and TRBJ1-2 gives the full variable domain: EPEVTQTPSHQVTQMGQEVILRCVPISNHLYFYWYRQILGQKVEFLVSFYNNEISEKSEIFDDQFSVERPDGSNFTLKIRSTKLEDSAMYFCASRTDRANYGYTFGSGTRLTVV.

V usage is TRBV19 and J usage is TRBJ1-1, with TRBD1 identical over 7 bases. V shed 5 bases, J shed 5 bases, and the junction held 17 bases outside the gene matches. This CDR3 contains 17 residues. Germline CDR1 reads LNHDA; CDR2 reads SQIVND (reference sequence). The CDR3 reads CASSSSLRQGRRTEAFF. CDR3 bases: TGTGCCAGTAGTTCTTCCCTACGACAGGGTAGGAGGACTGAAGCTTTCTTT.

CDR3 protein: CASSYGELLSYEQYF. In DNA form, the CDR3 reads TGTGCCAGCTCATACGGGGAACTGTTGTCCTACGAGCAGTACTTC. V gene TRBV18 combines with J gene TRBJ2-7; D may be TRBD2 (5 bases). V lost 5 bases and J lost 1, with 15 bases in between. The CDR3 is 15 residues long. CDR1 and CDR2 (germline): KGHSH, LQKENI. Filled out from reference TRBV18 and TRBJ2-7, the complete variable domain reads NAGVMQNPRHLVRRRGQEARLRCSPMKGHSHVYWYRQLPEEGLKFMVYLQKENIIDESGMPKERFSAEFPKEGPSILRIQQVVRGDSAAYFCASSYGELLSYEQYFGPGTRLTVT.

This clone was seen a handful of times. The chain links TRBV9 to TRBJ1-1; D unresolved. This CDR3 is built from 13 residues. V lost 7 bases and J lost 0, with 10 bases in between. The germline gives CDR1 SGDLS, CDR2 YYNGEE. The CDR3 region has the DNA TGTGCCAGCGACTCCTCCGTGAACACTGAAGCTTTCTTT. Protein: CASDSSVNTEAFF.

The sample holds a few counts of this clone. CDR3 DNA: TGTGCCAGCAGTCTACAGGGTACCGGGGAGCTGTTTTTT. Translating gives CASSLQGTGELFF. This chain links TRBV6-4 with TRBJ2-2, with D possibly being TRBD1 (6 bases). V was trimmed by 5 bases and J by 5 bases, leaving 9 bases between them. Germline V gene lookup returns CDR1 MRHNA and CDR2 SNTAGT. The CDR3 is made up of 13 amino acids.

The V gene is TRBV5-6, the J gene TRBJ2-7; weak D call: TRBD1 (5 bases). V was trimmed by 0 bases and J by 2 bases, leaving 9 bases between them. The CDR3 loop spans 14 amino acids. Germline CDR1 and CDR2: SGHDT and YYEEEE. The chain's CDR3 is CASSLGRAPYEQYF. CDR3 DNA: TGTGCCAGCAGCTTGGGCAGGGCCCCCTACGAGCAGTACTTC.

This chain connects TRBV6-4 to TRBJ2-2; perhaps TRBD1 as D (6 bases). The CDR3 contains 17 residues. Germline CDR1 MRHNA, CDR2 SNTAGT. V was pared by 2 bases and J by 4 bases, with 17 bases between. DNA of the CDR3: TGTGCCAGCAGTGACACCTTGCAGGGGTTCGGCACCGGGGAGCTGTTTTTT. Protein sequence: CASSDTLQGFGTGELFF.

This chain uses TRBV6-5 with TRBJ2-7; 9 bases line up with TRBD1. CDR3 length: 14 residues. Trimming at V came to 5 bases and at J to 3 bases, leaving 5 bases not matched to a gene. CDR1 is MNHEY and CDR2 is SVGAGI in the germline V gene. CDR3 in DNA: TGTGCCAGCAGTGCACCGGGACAGGGCTACGAGCAGTACTTC. It translates to CASSAPGQGYEQYF.

This clone was seen only once. The rearrangement links TRBV21-1 to TRBJ2-4; the DNA was not used to check the table's D call, TRBD2. TRBV21-1 represents a pseudogene. The CDR3 is made up of 18 amino acids. The CDR3 here is CASSKARGTTLAKNIQYF. The CDR3 nucleotides read TGTGCCAGCAGCAAAGCCCGGGGGACTACTCTGGCCAAAAACATTCAGTACTTC.

J is TRBJ2-5 and V is TRBV18; D uncertain. The CDR3 has 13 amino acids. V shed 4 bases and J shed 5 bases, with 11 bases lying between them. Germline CDR1 is KGHSH and CDR2 is LQKENI. The CDR3 loop reads CASSLTGAETQYF. The CDR3, as DNA: TGTGCCAGCTCACTTACTGGTGCGGAGACCCAGTACTTC.

J is TRBJ1-4 and V is TRBV15; D perhaps matches TRBD1 (5 bases). CDR1 and CDR2 from the germline V gene are LNHNV and YYDKDF (reference sequence). Trimming removed 1 base from V and 12 bases from J, with 21 bases in between. The CDR3 is 16 residues long. The CDR3 is CATSRAPLGGGAELFF. The CDR3 bases are TGTGCCACCAGCAGAGCGCCACTTGGAGGAGGGGCGGAACTGTTTTTT.

The chain uses TRBV6-4 and TRBJ2-3; 14 nucleotides align to TRBD2. Germline loops: CDR1 MRHNA, CDR2 SNTAGT. The CDR3 is made up of 16 amino acids. Germline trimming cut 4 bases from V and 3 bases from J; bases unmatched to any gene: 3. For the CDR3, the DNA is TGTGCCAGCAGTGTGACTAGCGGGGGGGCGACAGATACGCAGTATTTT. It yields the protein CASSVTSGGATDTQYF.

The rearrangement links TRBV4-2 to TRBJ2-5; no clear D gene. The CDR3 has 14 residues. With 5 bases removed from V and 2 bases from J, the gap between germline ends came to 12 bases. Germline V gene lookup returns CDR1 LGHNA and CDR2 YNFKEQ. CDR3 in DNA: TGTGCCAGCAGCTTGAATTACCGGCAAGAGACCCAGTACTTC. Protein: CASSLNYRQETQYF.

The rearrangement uses TRBV19 and TRBJ1-4, with a possible D match to TRBD1 (5 bases). The CDR3 contains 14 residues. Trimming pared 7 bases from V and 0 bases from J, leaving 9 bases between. CDR1 and CDR2 (germline): LNHDA, SQIVND (reference sequence). Here the CDR3 DNA reads TGTGCCAGTACACGACAGACAACTAATGAAAAACTGTTTTTT. Amino acid sequence: CASTRQTTNEKLFF.